The following is a T cell receptor beta chain sequence with its context. This clonotype is regarded as large (0.1 to 1%). The antigen it binds to is not known. No base quality information exists; no much larger clone differs at one position. V is reduced by 1 base and J by 6 bases, leaving a spacing of 10 bases between them. The CDR3 has 13 amino acids, counting the end cysteine and phenylalanine. CDR3 DNA is the only sequence kept; it has 39 bases, read in frame from the first base. From the germline V gene (reference sequence), CDR1 is SGHKS and CDR2 is YYEKEE. This record comes from a study of robustness of blood B and T cell sequencing (dated by TCRdb to between 2018 and 2020). The study in broad terms: The goal of the study was to find out how much peripheral blood is required to reliably describe the TCRbeta and IgG repertoires of an individual. For technical replicates, two replicate TCRbeta cDNA libraries were prepared from one shared RNA pool that came from a single 10 ml draw. Each of the nine to eleven independently drawn blood samples had its TCRbeta and IgG repertoires measured.

TCRbeta repertoires were measured from mRNA instead of genomic DNA, an approach that captures expressed receptors. Leukocytes from the buffy coat were collected into Trizol, and RNA was extracted using the Direct-zol RNA MiniPrep Plus kit with no cell sorting. To separate plasma, buffy coat and red blood cells, the EDTA blood tubes were centrifuged right away at 4 degrees C. Libraries were built with PCR. TCRdb names Illumina MiSeq as the instrument used. cDNA was synthesized with SMARTScribe reverse transcriptase and a 5' template-switch oligo that added a universal priming site. The template-switch oligo carried a 12-nucleotide random unique molecular identifier (UMI) that tagged each cDNA molecule. During reverse transcription, chain-specific reverse primers targeted TCRbeta transcripts. Leftover template-switch adapters were removed by uracil DNA glycosylase treatment, and cDNA was purified using a Qiagen MinElute kit. The first PCR ran for around 25 cycles with KAPA HiFi HotStart ReadyMix and step-out primers, divided among four 50 microliter reactions. Products of the first-round PCR were gel-purified before additional amplification. Illumina Nextera adapters were added in a second roughly 8-cycle PCR, after which libraries were purified and pooled. The UMI barcode for each TCRbeta molecule was captured by a 50-nucleotide 5' read. In the authors' own workflow: Using the MIGEC toolkit, reads were grouped by UMI into consensus reads. Forward and reverse consensus reads were merged with PEAR to produce final reads. Identical UMI-sequence pairs found in more than one library were treated as cross-sample contamination and removed by a custom decontamination script. MIGMAP, a wrapper around IgBLAST, was used to carry out V(D)J assignment and CDR3 extraction. TCR clonotypes were defined by identical V gene, J gene and CDR3 amino acid sequence; CDR1 and CDR2 were not sequenced. Clones were called with MiXCR by TCRdb after fastp trimmed the public reads at Q25, and only in-frame beta chains were retained. CDR3 protein sequences are deduplicated, and each keeps its most common genes and DNA. None of the V and J calls come from the authors' own analysis; TCRdb made them. The sample records 1,500 to 2,000 distinct CDR3 sequences, 72% of which are singletons. The ten biggest clones cover under 55% of the sample.

The full study reports these points: When technical replicate libraries were compared, more than 85% of the top 10,000 TCRbeta clonotypes in one library also turned up in the other. Because EDTA tubes had to be fractionated immediately, the use of EDTA tubes in multi-site collections was limited. No improvement in the overlap of rare TCRbeta clonotypes was observed when tubes were pooled, implying that much larger blood volumes would be needed for rare TCRbeta clonotypes to be captured. Coverage of the top 10,000 TCRbeta clonotypes approached saturation when 3 or 4 tubes (roughly 26-40 ml blood) were combined. The TCRbeta rarefaction curves did not fully level off, which suggests either under-sequencing or many low-abundance clonotypes. Evidence of cross-contamination, likely caused by batch processing, was seen in one pair of TCRbeta libraries, and the UMI-sequence pairs shared between the two libraries were removed. The 1,000 most abundant TCRbeta clonotypes from the pooled draws were detected in every single 10 ml sample.

The receptor was isolated from a human donor in good health. The chain is made from TRBV5-5 and TRBJ1-2; the best D guess is TRBD1, with 6 bases matching. The sequenced material came from peripheral blood. The CDR3: CASSLYEGDGYTF. The nucleotide sequence is given as TGTGCCAGCAGCTTGTATGAGGGGGATGGCTACACCTTC.